The source of this T cell receptor (beta chain) is a study of STAT5B mutations in CD4+ large granular lymphocyte leukemia. Here immunoSEQ multiplex PCR was the method, and the copy in TCRdb shows in-frame clones only, minus some. The table records roughly 30,000 clones, about 70% of them present only once. The study's findings and limits: TRBV06-family usage was enriched in top patient clones (8/27) versus controls (2/35).

The germline V and J ends were trimmed by 5 bases and 1 base, with 8 bases remaining between them. The CDR3 is made up of 13 amino acids. Germline V gene lookup returns CDR1 SSHAT and CDR2 FNYEAQ (reference sequence). Points on this clone: The antigen remains unidentified.

The gene calls are TRBV7-7 and TRBJ1-1; possibly TRBD1 for D (5 bases). Sequencing used CD4+ T cells from blood buffy coats. The receptor was isolated from a human donor in good health. CDR3 loop: CASSRDRNTEAFF. The CDR3 nucleotides are TGTGCCAGCAGCCGAGACAGGAACACTGAAGCTTTCTTT.